This T cell receptor beta chain derives from a study of cytomegalovirus exposure and HLA in healthy donors. 60 Vbeta and 13 Jbeta primers were used in PCR. Measured with immunoSEQ multiplex PCR; TCRdb has only the in-frame clones, and not every one. In the table there are around 100,000 clones, about 64% of which are singletons. Study outcomes and limitations: In a later analysis, at a false discovery rate of 0.05, approximately 16,000 TCR beta sequences matched HLA alleles. Analyzed later, association rates of TCRs varied across HLA loci, with DRB1 most and HLA-C fewest. Reportedly, a later analysis found an Asian-associated ancestry cluster had fewer N-insertions than the approximately 670-donor mean.

For this clone: Antigen specificity is unknown.

The TCR originated in a man younger than 35 in good health and CMV-seropositive. Sample: PBMCs.

CDR3 residues: CASSPQPGLNSYEQYF. CDR3 bases: TGTGCCAGCAGCCCACAGCCGGGACTGAACTCCTACGAGCAGTACTTC. The chain joins TRBV7-2 to TRBJ2-7, with D perhaps TRBD2 (6 bases). Germline V gene sequence: CDR1 SGHTA, CDR2 FQGNSA. This CDR3 has 16 residues. V lost 5 bases to trimming and J lost 0 bases, with 17 bases between them.